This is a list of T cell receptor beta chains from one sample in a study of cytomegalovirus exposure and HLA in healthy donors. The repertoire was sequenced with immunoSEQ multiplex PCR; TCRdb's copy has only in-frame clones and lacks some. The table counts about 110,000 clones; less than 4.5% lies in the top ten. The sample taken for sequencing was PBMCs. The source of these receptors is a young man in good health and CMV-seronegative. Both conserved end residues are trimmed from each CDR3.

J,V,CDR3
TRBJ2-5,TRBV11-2,ASSLQETQY
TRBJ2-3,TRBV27,ASSIIGGGSTDTQY
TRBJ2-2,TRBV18,ASSPATGDYTGELF
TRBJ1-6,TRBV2,ASSDPPQQAWNNSPLH
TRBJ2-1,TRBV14,ASSQDYVGTGGYNEQF
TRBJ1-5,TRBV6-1,ASRIQWESNQPQH
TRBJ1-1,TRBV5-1,ASSWGGVVTEAF
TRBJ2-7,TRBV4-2,ASSQNPVPSYEQY
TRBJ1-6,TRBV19,ASKGTAPSSYNSPLH
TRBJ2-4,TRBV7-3,ASSPGQGRAKNIQY
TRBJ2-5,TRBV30,AWTYPGTGGAKTQY
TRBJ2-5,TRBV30,AWAGAETQY
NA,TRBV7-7,ASSRRASYEQY
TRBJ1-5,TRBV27,ASSWGQVGAPQH
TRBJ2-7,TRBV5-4,ASSSHTDRKGSYEQY
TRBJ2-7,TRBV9,ASSPGLRYEQY
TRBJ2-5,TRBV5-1,ASSWDRAWTQY
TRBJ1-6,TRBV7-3,ASSLTGNSPLH
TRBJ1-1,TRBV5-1,ASAPDSLFNMNTEAF
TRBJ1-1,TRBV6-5,ASTNRGPGRAF
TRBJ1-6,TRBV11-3,ASSLGTGDSPLH
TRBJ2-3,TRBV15,ATSSGTGRDTQY
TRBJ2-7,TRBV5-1,ASSFSGGGYNEQY
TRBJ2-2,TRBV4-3,ASSQDGGTGELF
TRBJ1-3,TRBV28,ASGLGVENTIY
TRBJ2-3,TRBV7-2,ASSLKSTTAQY
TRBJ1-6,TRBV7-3,ASSLTAGANSPLH
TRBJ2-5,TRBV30,AWRTGKGETQY
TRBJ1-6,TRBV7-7,ASSLRGSDSPLH
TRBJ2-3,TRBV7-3,ASSPPGTDTQY
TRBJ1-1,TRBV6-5,ASREDRTDTEAF
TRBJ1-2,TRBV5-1,ASSSPPGVTNYGYT
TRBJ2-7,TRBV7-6,ASSSSGGTYEQY
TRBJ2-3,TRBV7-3,ASSLLSGDTQY
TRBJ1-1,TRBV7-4,ASSPWTGGNPEAF
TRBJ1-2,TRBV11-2,ASSLAGTDYGYT